The rows below give T cell receptor beta chains drawn from one sample of a study of long-term antiretroviral therapy in people with HIV. Sequencing was performed with immunoSEQ multiplex PCR; in TCRdb, only in-frame clones are kept and a portion is missing. Among 35,000 to 45,000 clones listed, 80% to 90% were seen once. This specimen was unsorted PBMCs, taken just before starting antiretroviral therapy. The receptors come from a woman in her late teens or twenties with HIV. Both conserved end residues are part of each CDR3. The order of the fields is J gene, V gene, clone size, D gene, CDR3 protein, CDR3 DNA. The D gene is left open where the match is weak. Expanded clones get a size class; other rows say once, few or many, or leave the size out.

>TRBJ1-2|TRBV5-1|.|.
CASSPAGVNGYTF
TGCGCCAGCAGCCCGGCGGGGGTAAATGGCTACACCTTC
>TRBJ1-3|TRBV19|.|TRBD1
CASTTMDRGNTIYF
TGTGCCAGTACCACCATGGACAGGGGGAACACCATATATTTT
>TRBJ2-3|TRBV9|.|.
CASSVETERDTQYF
TGTGCCAGCAGCGTAGAAACAGAAAGAGATACGCAGTATTTT
>TRBJ1-2|TRBV5-1|.|TRBD1
CASSFKDRDANYGYTF
TGCGCCAGCAGCTTTAAGGACAGGGACGCTAACTATGGCTACACCTTC
>TRBJ2-5|TRBV7-7|once|TRBD1
CASSLTDRAVETQYF
TGTGCTAGCAGCTTAACCGACAGGGCAGTGGAGACCCAGTACTTC
>TRBJ2-7|TRBV28|.|TRBD2
CASRTSGYSYEQYF
TGTGCCAGCCGGACTAGCGGCTACTCCTACGAGCAGTACTTC
>TRBJ2-7|TRBV5-1|few|.
CASSLDSPARWYF
TGCGCCAGCAGCTTGGATTCCCCGGCCAGGTGGTACTTC
>TRBJ2-2|TRBV27|.|.
CASSFWTGELFF
TGTGCCAGCAGTTTTTGGACCGGGGAGCTGTTTTTT
>TRBJ1-2|TRBV9|once|TRBD1
CASSPGQGAGGYTF
TGTGCCAGCAGCCCTGGACAGGGGGCAGGGGGCTACACCTTC
>TRBJ2-1|TRBV15|.|.
CATSRPGPNNEQFF
TGTGCCACCAGCAGGCCGGGCCCTAACAATGAGCAGTTCTTC
>TRBJ1-5|TRBV6-1|once|.
CASSDQGYQPQHF
TGTGCCAGCAGTGATCAGGGTTATCAGCCCCAGCATTTT
>TRBJ2-3|TRBV9|.|TRBD2
CASSVDVGAGFSDTQYF
TGTGCCAGCAGCGTAGATGTGGGAGCGGGGTTTTCCGATACGCAGTATTTT
>TRBJ2-1|TRBV10-1|.|.
CASSESGWDEQFF
TGCGCCAGCAGTGAGTCGGGGTGGGATGAGCAGTTCTTC
>TRBJ1-1|TRBV4-3|once|.
CASSQRPSGGTEAFF
TGCGCCAGCAGCCAACGACCCTCGGGCGGCACTGAAGCTTTCTTT
>TRBJ2-7|TRBV4-2|.|.
CASSQDAGYEQYF
TGTGCCAGCAGCCAAGATGCGGGCTACGAGCAGTACTTC
>TRBJ2-5|TRBV7-8|.|TRBD2
CASSFRGGLAQETQYF
TGTGCCAGCAGCTTCCGGGGAGGGCTTGCCCAAGAGACCCAGTACTTC
>TRBJ2-1|TRBV9|once|.
CASLPVGSEQFF
TGTGCCAGCCTCCCGGTTGGGAGTGAGCAGTTCTTC
>TRBJ2-2|TRBV5-1|.|.
CASSRGLDANTGELFF
TGCGCCAGCAGCCGGGGACTGGACGCGAACACCGGGGAGCTGTTTTTT
>TRBJ1-1|TRBV6-5|.|.
CASRFEMNTEAFF
TGTGCCAGCAGATTCGAAATGAACACTGAAGCTTTCTTT
>TRBJ1-5|TRBV27|.|TRBD1
CASAKGQGDQPQHF
TGTGCCAGCGCCAAGGGACAGGGGGATCAGCCCCAGCATTTT
>TRBJ2-1|TRBV6-6|.|TRBD1
CASSYGGQSYNEQFF
TGTGCCAGCAGTTATGGGGGACAGTCCTACAATGAGCAGTTCTTC
>TRBJ2-7|TRBV28|.|TRBD2
CASSRLAGDLEQYF
TGTGCCAGCAGCAGACTAGCGGGGGACCTCGAGCAGTACTTC
>TRBJ2-2|TRBV28|.|.
CASSLRVGATRNTGELFF
TGTGCCAGCAGCCTAAGGGTAGGCGCTACAAGAAACACCGGGGAGCTGTTTTTT
>TRBJ2-7|TRBV7-2|.|.
CASSYRAYEQYF
TGTGCCAGCAGCTACAGGGCCTACGAGCAGTACTTC
>TRBJ2-7|TRBV11-3|few|.
CASSLASDYEQYF
TGTGCCAGCAGCTTAGCCTCCGACTACGAGCAGTACTTC
>TRBJ2-4|TRBV5-1|.|TRBD2
CASSLDSGRAKNIQYF
TGCGCCAGCAGCTTGGACAGCGGGAGGGCCAAAAACATTCAGTACTTC
>TRBJ2-5|TRBV15|.|.
CATSRDRGPETQYF
TGTGCCACCAGCAGAGATCGGGGGCCGGAGACCCAGTACTTC
>TRBJ1-2|TRBV9|few|.
CASSVETGGYTF
TGTGCCAGCAGCGTAGAAACGGGCGGCTACACCTTC
>TRBJ2-5|TRBV4-3|once|.
CASSQEAGLQETQYF
TGCGCCAGCAGCCAAGAAGCAGGGCTGCAAGAGACCCAGTACTTC
>TRBJ2-3|TRBV27|.|.
CASSLQDPSTDTQYF
TGTGCCAGCAGCCTACAGGACCCTAGCACAGATACGCAGTATTTT
>TRBJ2-2|TRBV7-9|.|.
CASSLRTNTGELFF
TGTGCCAGCAGCTTAAGAACGAACACCGGGGAGCTGTTTTTT
>TRBJ2-3|TRBV28|few|TRBD2
CASSLPGRLAGAWTDTQYF
TGTGCCAGCAGTTTACCAGGAAGACTAGCGGGAGCCTGGACAGATACGCAGTATTTT